These 10 T cell receptor beta chains share one sample of origin, sequenced in a study of shared clonotypes between healthy human individuals. Sequencing used immunoSEQ multiplex PCR; TCRdb keeps in-frame clones, though not all of them. The sample carries about 2.3 million clones, approximately 95% recorded once. Sequencing was done on a sample of naive CD4+ T cells from PBMCs. Subset meaning: CD45RA+ positively selected. The receptor set was obtained from a man aged 18 to 29 in good health. Some clones in this sample may be carry-over from other donors' samples.

The V gene is TRBV29-1, the J gene TRBJ2-3; possibly TRBD2 for D (6 bases). The CDR3 has 12 residues. V was cut by 4 bases and J by 9 bases, with 14 bases left in between. Germline V gene sequence: CDR1 SQVTM, CDR2 ANQGSEA. CDR3 DNA: TGCAGCGTTGTACCGGGGGAGAGGACGCAGTATTTT. Translating gives CSVVPGERTQYF.

The chain is built from TRBV4-2 and TRBJ1-2; tentatively, D is TRBD1 (6 bases). The CDR3 is 13 amino acids. The ends were cut back, 1 base at V and 8 bases at J, with 11 bases in the middle. The V gene's germline CDR1 is LGHNA and CDR2 YNFKEQ. The CDR3 loop is CASSQAGVKGYTF. The CDR3 DNA reads as TGTGCCAGCAGCCAAGCAGGGGTTAAGGGCTACACCTTC.

The rearrangement joins TRBV4-1 to TRBJ2-7, with TRBD2 matching 16 bases. The V segment lost 3 bases and the J segment 5 bases; nucleotides outside the gene matches: 1. This CDR3 region has 15 residues. Germline CDR1 reads MGHRA; CDR2 reads YSYEKL. DNA of the CDR3: TGCGCCAGCAGCCAGGGACTAGCGGGAGGGGACGAGCAGTACTTC. Encoded protein: CASSQGLAGGDEQYF.

This CDR3 reads CASSSGQSTSTDTQYF. CDR3 coding DNA: TGTGCCAGCAGCTCAGGACAGTCTACTAGCACAGATACGCAGTATTTT. The V gene is TRBV5-4, the J gene TRBJ2-3; a possible D gene is TRBD1 (6 bases). The CDR3 has 16 amino acids. Germline V gene lookup returns CDR1 SGHNT and CDR2 YYREEE (reference sequence). V was shortened by 3 bases and J by 0 bases, with 14 bases between the two germline ends.

The chain carries TRBV5-1 and TRBJ2-1, with TRBD1 as a possible D gene (7 bases). Trimming took 3 bases from V and 5 from J, leaving 15 bases between them. The CDR3 runs to 15 residues. From germline, CDR1 is SGHRS and CDR2 YFSETQ. The CDR3 sequence: CASSSRGRGDNEQFF. In DNA form, the CDR3 reads TGCGCCAGCAGCTCGAGGGGGCGCGGGGACAATGAGCAGTTCTTC. Complete variable domain (other parts from reference TRBV5-1 and TRBJ2-1): KAGVTQTPRYLIKTRGQQVTLSCSPISGHRSVSWYQQTPGQGLQFLFEYFSETQRNKGNFPGRFSGRQFSNSRSEMNVSTLELGDSALYLCASSSRGRGDNEQFFGPGTRLTVL.

V is TRBV28 and J is TRBJ2-7, with TRBD1 identical over 7 bases. CDR3 length: 15 amino acids. J gave up 0 bases and V 3 bases, and 5 bases lay outside the gene matches. Germline-derived CDR1 and CDR2 are MDHEN and SYDVKM. The DNA of the CDR3 is TGTGCCAGCAGTTTCCCTCGGGACAGCTCCTACGAGCAGTACTTC. Its translation is CASSFPRDSSYEQYF.

The genes are TRBV29-1 and TRBJ2-5; the D gene is possibly TRBD1 (5 bases). The CDR3 contains 11 residues. V dropped 6 bases and J dropped 5 bases, with 10 bases sitting between them. Germline V CDR1 and CDR2: SQVTM, ANQGSEA. The CDR3 DNA follows: TGCAGCGTCGAATACAGGGAGACCCAGTACTTC. This translates into CSVEYRETQYF.

About this clone itself: Other DNA sequences in the sample encode the same CDR3. V gene TRBV30 combines with J gene TRBJ2-7, with TRBD2 identical over 8 bases. J was trimmed by 3 bases and V by 0 bases; bases with no gene match: 4. CDR1 is GTSNPN, CDR2 SVGIG, per germline (reference sequence). There are 14 residues in the CDR3. CDR3 bases: TGTGCCTGGAGTGTAGTAGCGGGAAGCTACGAGCAGTACTTC. Translated: CAWSVVAGSYEQYF. The whole variable domain, filled in from reference TRBV30 and TRBJ2-7, reads SQTIHQWPATLVQPVGSPLSLECTVEGTSNPNLYWYRQAAGRGLQLLFYSVGIGQISSEVPQNLSASRPQDRQFILSSKKLLLSDSGFYLCAWSVVAGSYEQYFGPGTRLTVT.

The V gene is TRBV5-1, the J gene TRBJ2-1; the D gene is possibly TRBD1 (5 bases). Germline V CDR1 and CDR2: SGHRS, YFSETQ. The CDR3 loop spans 16 amino acids. V was shortened by 4 bases and J by 6 bases, with 20 bases between the two germline ends. CDR3 coding DNA: TGCGCCAGCAGCGTCGAACCAGGGAATCGAGGCAATGAGCAGTTCTTC. Translating gives CASSVEPGNRGNEQFF.

With respect to this clone: At the DNA level, this CDR3 is encoded by other sequences in the same sample as well. This chain joins TRBV29-1 and TRBJ2-7, with a possible D match to TRBD2 (6 bases). The CDR3 runs to 12 residues. V was shortened by 4 bases and J by 1 base, with 8 bases between the two germline ends. Germline-derived CDR1 and CDR2 are SQVTM and ANQGSEA. CDR3 loop: CSVVEGSYEQYF. The CDR3 DNA follows: TGCAGCGTTGTGGAGGGGTCCTACGAGCAGTACTTC.